Presented here are 32 T cell receptor beta chains from one specimen sequenced in a study of T cell responses to AZD1222 COVID-19 vaccine. Here immunoSEQ multiplex PCR was the method, and the copy in TCRdb shows in-frame clones only, minus some. The sample lists over 95,000 clones; 88% were seen once. Source: peripheral blood, taken 28 days after the second AZD1222 dose. All receptors derive from an adult who received the AZD1222 COVID-19 vaccine.

V usage is TRBV4-1 and J usage is TRBJ2-5, with 12 bases matching TRBD2. Looked up from germline, CDR1 is MGHRA and CDR2 is YSYEKL. CDR3 size: 17 residues. The junction had 7 bases not matched to a gene; V was cut back by 4 bases and J by 1 base. The CDR3 DNA sequence: TGCGCCAGCAGCCCCCGCGGACTAGCGGGGCTCCAAGAGACCCAGTACTTC. Amino acids: CASSPRGLAGLQETQYF.

This rearrangement joins TRBV15 to TRBJ2-1; 8 nucleotides align to TRBD2. Per the germline V gene, CDR1 is LNHNV and CDR2 is YYDKDF (reference sequence). This CDR3 has 16 residues. With V trimmed by 3 bases and J by 4 bases, 8 bases remained unmatched. DNA for the CDR3: TGTGCCACCAGCAGGACCGCGGGGGGCGAATACAATGAGCAGTTCTTC. It specifies CATSRTAGGEYNEQFF. Full variable domain (remainder filled in from reference TRBV15 and TRBJ2-1): DAMVIQNPRYQVTQFGKPVTLSCSQTLNHNVMYWYQQKSSQAPKLLFHYYDKDFNNEADTPDNFQSRRPNTSFCFLDIRSPGLGDTAMYLCATSRTAGGEYNEQFFGPGTRLTVL.

This chain uses TRBV28 with TRBJ1-1, with 7 nucleotides matching TRBD1. This CDR3 spans 14 amino acids. Germline V lookup: CDR1 MDHEN, CDR2 SYDVKM. Trimming removed 6 bases from V and 5 bases from J; junction bases left unmatched: 9. CDR3 coding DNA: TGTGCCAGCAGGCAGGTCGGGACAGCAACTGAAGCTTTCTTT. It translates to CASRQVGTATEAFF.

The chain carries TRBV19 and TRBJ1-6, with TRBD1 identical over 9 bases. Germline V gene sequence: CDR1 LNHDA, CDR2 SQIVND (reference sequence). The CDR3 consists of 14 residues. Trimming removed 8 bases from V and 10 bases from J; junction bases left unmatched: 9. The CDR3 nucleotides read TGTGCCAGTGGGGACAGGGAGAGGGGATCACCCCTCCACTTT. Translated, it gives CASGDRERGSPLHF.

V is TRBV20-1 and J is TRBJ2-7; D is unresolved. The germline V gene encodes CDR1 DFQATT and CDR2 SNEGSKA (reference sequence). There are 11 residues in the CDR3. Trimming cost V 6 bases and J 4 bases, with 10 bases left between them. The CDR3 loop is CSAVAVYEQYF. CDR3 DNA sequence: TGCAGTGCCGTTGCGGTTTACGAGCAGTACTTC.

V gene TRBV6-5 combines with J gene TRBJ2-7, with D tentatively TRBD1 (6 bases). The length of the CDR3 is 13 residues. CDR1 is MNHEY, CDR2 SVGAGI, per germline. Trimming left V 2 bases short and J 2 bases short, with 7 bases between. The CDR3 reads CASSYRTAYEQYF. The CDR3, as DNA: TGTGCCAGCAGTTACCGGACAGCCTACGAGCAGTACTTC.

In this sample, this clone turned up once. V usage is TRBV7-3 and J usage is TRBJ1-6; maybe TRBD1 (5 bases). This CDR3 contains 16 residues. The germline CDR1 and CDR2 sequences are SGHTA and FQGTGA. With 7 bases removed from V and 0 bases from J, the gap between germline ends came to 13 bases. The CDR3 here is CASTVRGSSYNSPLHF. For the CDR3, the DNA is TGTGCCAGCACGGTCCGGGGGAGCTCCTATAATTCACCCCTCCACTTT.

The chain carries TRBV12-3 or TRBV12-4 and TRBJ2-5; the D is unclear. The germline V and J ends were trimmed by 6 bases and 4 bases, with 12 bases remaining between them. The CDR3 runs to 13 residues. The CDR3 DNA is TGTGCCAGCAGCCCCTCCGGTAGAGAGACCCAGTACTTC. Translating it yields CASSPSGRETQYF.

The V gene is TRBV15, the J gene TRBJ2-1; 14 bases fit TRBD2. The CDR3 sequence is 17 residues long. Trimming cost V 5 bases and J 8 bases; bases outside gene matches: 11. Germline V gene sequence: CDR1 LNHNV, CDR2 YYDKDF (reference sequence). This CDR3 reads CATSFQTGTSGGYEQFF. CDR3 DNA sequence: TGTGCCACCAGCTTCCAAACCGGGACTAGCGGGGGTTATGAGCAGTTCTTC.

The chain links TRBV11-2 to TRBJ1-6; 8 bases are a match to TRBD1. V trimming: 4 bases; J trimming: 10 bases; junction bases outside the gene matches: 6. The V gene's germline CDR1 is SGHAT and CDR2 FQNNGV. The CDR3 is 14 amino acids. Here the CDR3 DNA reads TGTGCCAGCAGCTACGGACAGGGTGGATCACCCCTCCACTTT. Residues: CASSYGQGGSPLHF.

This chain links TRBV7-9 with TRBJ1-2, with 10 bases matching TRBD1. Trimming removed 1 base from V and 4 bases from J; junction bases left unmatched: 9. The CDR3 length is 17 residues. Germline V lookup: CDR1 SEHNR, CDR2 FQNEAQ (reference sequence). CDR3 DNA: TGTGCCAGCAGCTTAGTTAATCCGGACAGGGGGACCTATGGCTACACCTTC. Its translation is CASSLVNPDRGTYGYTF. Filled out from reference TRBV7-9 and TRBJ1-2, the complete variable domain reads DTGVSQNPRHKITKRGQNVTFRCDPISEHNRLYWYRQTLGQGPEFLTYFQNEAQLEKSRLLSDRFSAERPKGSFSTLEIQRTEQGDSAMYLCASSLVNPDRGTYGYTFGSGTRLTVV.

The chain is built from TRBV20-1 and TRBJ2-7; D gene unclear. V was pared by 3 bases and J by 3 bases, with 3 bases between. CDR3 length: 10 residues. Germline V CDR1 and CDR2: DFQATT, SNEGSKA (reference sequence). DNA for the CDR3: TGCAGTGCTAGGGACTACGAGCAGTACTTC. Its translation is CSARDYEQYF.

This clone was seen more than once but under ten times. This chain connects TRBV2 to TRBJ1-5, with unresolved D. V lost 6 bases and J lost 5, with 5 bases in between. From germline, CDR1 is SNHLY and CDR2 FYNNEI. The CDR3 consists of 11 residues. DNA for the CDR3: TGTGCCAGCAGGAGGGATCAGCCCCAGCATTTT. Translation gives CASRRDQPQHF.

This clone showed up just a few times. The gene calls are TRBV6-5 and TRBJ1-5, with a possible D match to TRBD1 (5 bases). The CDR3 sequence is 15 residues long. Germline-derived CDR1 and CDR2 are MNHEY and SVGAGI. V shed 6 bases and J shed 0 bases, with 12 bases lying between them. The CDR3 DNA sequence: TGTGCCAGCAGAAGCGACAGCTATAGCAATCAGCCCCAGCATTTT. It translates to CASRSDSYSNQPQHF.

The chain uses TRBV19 and TRBJ1-6; D call uncertain. Between the trimmed V and J ends, which lost 6 bases and 7 bases, there was a span of 16 bases. The CDR3 covers 15 residues. Per the germline V gene, CDR1 is LNHDA and CDR2 is SQIVND (reference sequence). The CDR3 spells CASRRDGSSNSPLHF. The CDR3, as DNA: TGTGCCAGTAGGCGCGACGGCAGTAGCAATTCACCCCTCCACTTT. The variable domain in full, completed from reference TRBV19 and TRBJ1-6, reads DGGITQSPKYLFRKEGQNVTLSCEQNLNHDAMYWYRQDPGQGLRLIYYSQIVNDFQKGDIAEGYSVSREKKESFPLTVTSAQKNPTAFYLCASRRDGSSNSPLHFGNGTRLTVT.

This sequence joins TRBV2 and TRBJ1-2; possibly TRBD1 for D (6 bases). Germline V gene lookup returns CDR1 SNHLY and CDR2 FYNNEI. The CDR3 is made up of 15 amino acids. V lost 7 bases to trimming and J lost 8 bases, with 23 bases between them. CDR3 loop: CASTQGRQGREGYTF. CDR3 DNA: TGTGCCAGCACTCAAGGGCGGCAGGGGAGGGAGGGCTACACCTTC.

This clone was detected only once. The J gene is TRBJ2-2, the V gene TRBV4-3; 7 positions match TRBD2. V lost 0 bases, J lost 2 bases, and 6 bases stayed unmatched. Germline CDR1 and CDR2: LGHNA and YSLEER. The CDR3 is 17 amino acids. The CDR3 spells CASSQDLRGSNTGELFF. The CDR3 DNA reads TGCGCCAGCAGCCAAGATTTGCGGGGGTCAAACACCGGGGAGCTGTTTTTT.

The chain carries TRBV12-3 or TRBV12-4 and TRBJ2-7; 10 bases are shared with TRBD1. CDR3 size: 13 residues. With V trimmed by 8 bases and J by 5 bases, 6 bases remained unmatched. CDR3: CASASGTGDEQYF. As DNA, the CDR3 is TGTGCCAGCGCCTCCGGGACAGGGGACGAGCAGTACTTC.

The gene calls are TRBV6-5 and TRBJ2-1, with D perhaps given as TRBD1 or TRBD2 (7 bases each). V dropped 6 bases and J dropped 6 bases, with 18 bases sitting between them. The CDR3 covers 15 residues. The germline V gene has CDR1 MNHEY and CDR2 SVGAGI. This CDR3 is CASRTRQGGSNEQFF. The CDR3 DNA follows: TGTGCCAGCAGGACAAGACAGGGAGGGTCCAATGAGCAGTTCTTC.

The V gene is TRBV6-5, the J gene TRBJ1-5; no clear D. The V gene's germline CDR1 is MNHEY and CDR2 SVGAGI. There are 13 residues in the CDR3. Trimming cost V 4 bases and J 3 bases, with 7 bases left between them. The CDR3 DNA sequence: TGTGCCAGCAGTTCGCGGTTCAATCAGCCCCAGCATTTT. It is translated as CASSSRFNQPQHF.

V gene TRBV5-1 combines with J gene TRBJ2-7; 7 bases fit TRBD1. The junction had 7 bases not matched to a gene; V was cut back by 4 bases and J by 0 bases. This CDR3 has 15 residues. The germline V gene encodes CDR1 SGHRS and CDR2 YFSETQ. The CDR3 is CASSPTGIPSYEQYF. In DNA, the CDR3 is TGCGCCAGCAGCCCGACAGGGATCCCCTCCTACGAGCAGTACTTC.

CDR3 sequence reads: CAISPGRGGYGYTF. Here the CDR3 DNA reads TGTGCCATCAGCCCGGGCAGGGGAGGCTATGGCTACACCTTC. The chain carries TRBV10-3 and TRBJ1-2; maybe TRBD1 (6 bases). The CDR3 loop spans 14 amino acids. In germline, CDR1 is ENHRY, CDR2 SYGVKD. V dropped 6 bases and J dropped 4 bases, with 15 bases sitting between them.

V usage is TRBV7-2 and J usage is TRBJ1-1; D gene unclear. The CDR3 extends over 14 amino acids. CDR1 is SGHTA, CDR2 FQGNSA, per germline. The V gene lost 6 bases and the J gene lost 1 base, with 12 bases spanning the gap. As DNA, the CDR3 is TGTGCCAGCAGGGAGTCTCGGGGGAACACTGAAGCTTTCTTT. Protein product: CASRESRGNTEAFF.

The chain links TRBV7-9 to TRBJ1-4; D not resolved. The V gene lost 4 bases and the J gene lost 3 bases, with 6 bases spanning the gap. Germline V gene data show CDR1 as SEHNR and CDR2 as FQNEAQ (reference sequence). The length of the CDR3 is 13 residues. The DNA of the CDR3 is TGTGCCAGCAGCTCACCGTCTAATGAAAAACTGTTTTTT. This encodes CASSSPSNEKLFF. The whole variable domain, remainder taken from reference TRBV7-9 and TRBJ1-4, is DTGVSQNPRHKITKRGQNVTFRCDPISEHNRLYWYRQTLGQGPEFLTYFQNEAQLEKSRLLSDRFSAERPKGSFSTLEIQRTEQGDSAMYLCASSSPSNEKLFFGSGTQLSVL.

This chain joins TRBV7-3 and TRBJ2-3; tentatively, D is TRBD2 (7 bases). Trimming pared 5 bases from V and 1 base from J, leaving 16 bases between. Germline-derived CDR1 and CDR2 are SGHTA and FQGTGA. CDR3 length equals 16 residues. CDR3 region: CASSQGAGAGTDTQYF. The CDR3 DNA is TGTGCCAGCAGCCAAGGGGCGGGGGCCGGCACAGATACGCAGTATTTT. Combining the CDR3 with reference TRBV7-3 and TRBJ2-3 gives the whole variable domain GAGVSQTPSNKVTEKGKYVELRCDPISGHTALYWYRQSLGQGPEFLIYFQGTGAADDSGLPNDRFFAVRPEGSVSTLKIQRTERGDSAVYLCASSQGAGAGTDTQYFGPGTRLTVL.

V is TRBV7-2 and J is TRBJ1-2; a weak D match, TRBD1 (5 bases). Trimming cost V 11 bases and J 8 bases, with 15 bases left between them. This CDR3 contains 11 residues. Germline CDR1 SGHTA, CDR2 FQGNSA. This CDR3 reads CAGRDGEGYTF. In DNA form, the CDR3 reads TGTGCCGGTCGGGACGGTGAGGGCTACACCTTC. The whole variable domain, remainder taken from reference TRBV7-2 and TRBJ1-2, is GAGVSQSPSNKVTEKGKDVELRCDPISGHTALYWYRQSLGQGLEFLIYFQGNSAPDKSGLPSDRFSAERTGGSVSTLTIQRTQQEDSAVYLCAGRDGEGYTFGSGTRLTVV.

The genes are TRBV5-5 and TRBJ2-1; no reliable D call. In germline, CDR1 is SGHKS, CDR2 YYEKEE (reference sequence). The CDR3 runs to 14 residues. Trimming removed 2 bases from V and 7 bases from J, with 13 bases in between. The CDR3 here is CASSFSVLGNEQFF. As DNA, the CDR3 is TGTGCCAGCAGCTTTTCGGTTCTTGGGAATGAGCAGTTCTTC.

This chain joins TRBV2 and TRBJ2-5; 11 nucleotides match TRBD2. J gave up 2 bases and V 4 bases, and 9 bases lay outside the gene matches. The germline gives CDR1 SNHLY, CDR2 FYNNEI. The CDR3 has 17 amino acids. The CDR3 sequence: CASSGSSGGVEQETQYF. The CDR3, as DNA: TGTGCCAGCAGTGGGAGTAGCGGGGGGGTTGAACAAGAGACCCAGTACTTC.

This clone was observed once. V and J are TRBV6-1 and TRBJ1-5; TRBD1 might be the D (6 bases). V dropped 2 bases and J dropped 4 bases, with 12 bases sitting between them. Germline V gives CDR1 MNHNS, CDR2 SASEGT. This CDR3 is 15 amino acids long. The CDR3 protein is CASSEWGQVNQPQHF. Here the CDR3 DNA reads TGTGCCAGCAGTGAATGGGGGCAGGTAAATCAGCCCCAGCATTTT.

The chain combines TRBV29-1 with TRBJ2-2; D is ambiguous. Germline CDR1 and CDR2: SQVTM and ANQGSEA. CDR3 size: 11 residues. The chain's CDR3 is CGGRNTGELFF. In nucleotides, the CDR3 is TGCGGTGGCAGGAACACCGGGGAGCTGTTTTTT.

This clone occurred once. This chain uses TRBV10-2 with TRBJ1-1, with D tentatively TRBD1 (5 bases). Trimming pared 4 bases from V and 3 bases from J, leaving 15 bases between. Germline values: CDR1 WSHSY, CDR2 SAAADI. This CDR3 contains 15 residues. CDR3 DNA sequence: TGCGCCAGCAGTGGGGTCGCGCGGGGGGACACTGAAGCTTTCTTT. Translated: CASSGVARGDTEAFF.

The rearrangement joins TRBV28 to TRBJ1-5, with D tentatively TRBD1 (5 bases). With 5 bases removed from V and 6 bases from J, the gap between germline ends came to 14 bases. Per germline, CDR1 MDHEN and CDR2 SYDVKM. The CDR3 loop spans 14 amino acids. Here the CDR3 reads CASSPAQGSQPQHF. The CDR3, as DNA: TGTGCCAGCAGTCCCGCCCAGGGCAGTCAGCCCCAGCATTTT.